This TCR beta chain was captured in a study of T cells in localized non-small cell lung cancer. Trimming took off 4 bases at V and 4 bases at J, with 2 bases between the two ends. This CDR3 has 11 amino acids. The V gene's germline CDR1 is MNHNY and CDR2 SVGAGI (reference sequence). Study-level points and caveats: Of the tissues analyzed, uninvolved adjacent lung showed maximal T cell clonality, greater than tumor. Appearances in adjacent lung were noted for a median about 60 of the top 100 tumor clones.

Of note for this clone: Its antigen is unknown.

Sequencing used immunoSEQ multiplex PCR; TCRdb keeps in-frame clones, though not all of them. The sample gives 78,000 or so clones, 84% of which show up once; under 3.5% is in the top ten. The V call is TRBV6-6, the J call TRBJ2-1, with D unclear. The sequence derives from a man aged 40 to 70 with stage I lung adenocarcinoma. This specimen consisted of peripheral blood, obtained before any cancer treatment. Here the CDR3 DNA reads TGTGCCAGCAGTTTATACAATGAGCAGTTCTTC. As protein: CASSLYNEQFF.